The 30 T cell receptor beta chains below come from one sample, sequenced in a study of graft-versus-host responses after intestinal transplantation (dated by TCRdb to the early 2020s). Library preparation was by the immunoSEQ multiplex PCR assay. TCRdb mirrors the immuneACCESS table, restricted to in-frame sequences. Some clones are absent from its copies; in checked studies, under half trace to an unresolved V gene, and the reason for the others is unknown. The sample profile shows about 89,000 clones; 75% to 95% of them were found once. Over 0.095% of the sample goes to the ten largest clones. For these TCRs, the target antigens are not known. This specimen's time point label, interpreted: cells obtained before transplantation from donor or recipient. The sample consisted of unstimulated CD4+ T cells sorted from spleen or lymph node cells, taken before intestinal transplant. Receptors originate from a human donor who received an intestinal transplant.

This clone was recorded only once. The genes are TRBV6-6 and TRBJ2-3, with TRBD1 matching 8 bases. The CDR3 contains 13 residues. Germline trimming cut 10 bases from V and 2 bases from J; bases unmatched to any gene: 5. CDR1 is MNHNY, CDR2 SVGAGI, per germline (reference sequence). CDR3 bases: TGTGCCACTTGGACAGGGAACACAGATACGCAGTATTTT. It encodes CATWTGNTDTQYF.

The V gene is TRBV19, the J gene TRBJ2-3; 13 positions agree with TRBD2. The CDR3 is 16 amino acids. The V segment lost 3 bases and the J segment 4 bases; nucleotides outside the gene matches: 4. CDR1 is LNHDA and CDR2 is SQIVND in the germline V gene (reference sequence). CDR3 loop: CASSILGLAGPDTQYF. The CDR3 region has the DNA TGTGCCAGTAGTATCCTGGGACTAGCGGGGCCAGATACGCAGTATTTT.

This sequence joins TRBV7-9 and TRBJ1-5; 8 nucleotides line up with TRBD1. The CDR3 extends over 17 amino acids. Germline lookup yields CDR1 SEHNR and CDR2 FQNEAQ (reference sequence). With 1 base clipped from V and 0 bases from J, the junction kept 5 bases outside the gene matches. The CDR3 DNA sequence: TGTGCCAGCAGCTTAGGCCTGACAGGGGATAGCAATCAGCCCCAGCATTTT. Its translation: CASSLGLTGDSNQPQHF.

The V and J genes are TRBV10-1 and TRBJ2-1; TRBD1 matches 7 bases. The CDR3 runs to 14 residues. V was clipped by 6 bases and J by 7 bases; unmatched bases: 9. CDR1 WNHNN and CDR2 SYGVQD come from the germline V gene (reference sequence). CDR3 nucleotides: TGCGCCAGCAGAACAGGGGAAGGGAAGAATGAGCAGTTCTTC. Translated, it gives CASRTGEGKNEQFF.

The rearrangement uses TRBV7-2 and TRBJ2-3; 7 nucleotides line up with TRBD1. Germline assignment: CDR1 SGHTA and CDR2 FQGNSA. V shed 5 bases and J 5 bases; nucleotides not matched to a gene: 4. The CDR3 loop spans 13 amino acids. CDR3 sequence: CASSTNRGDTQYF. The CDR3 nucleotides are TGTGCCAGCAGCACCAACAGGGGAGATACGCAGTATTTT. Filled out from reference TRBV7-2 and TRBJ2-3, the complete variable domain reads GAGVSQSPSNKVTEKGKDVELRCDPISGHTALYWYRQSLGQGLEFLIYFQGNSAPDKSGLPSDRFSAERTGGSVSTLTIQRTQQEDSAVYLCASSTNRGDTQYFGPGTRLTVL.

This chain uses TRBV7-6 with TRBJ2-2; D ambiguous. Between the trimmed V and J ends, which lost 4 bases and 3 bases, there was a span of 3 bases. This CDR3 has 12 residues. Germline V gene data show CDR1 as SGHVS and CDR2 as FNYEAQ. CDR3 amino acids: CASSSYTGELFF. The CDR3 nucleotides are TGTGCCAGCAGCTCCTACACCGGGGAGCTGTTTTTT. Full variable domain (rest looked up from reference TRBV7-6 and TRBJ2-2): GAGVSQSPRYKVTKRGQDVALRCDPISGHVSLYWYRQALGQGPEFLTYFNYEAQQDKSGLPNDRFSAERPEGSISTLTIQRTEQRDSAMYRCASSSYTGELFFGEGSRLTVL.

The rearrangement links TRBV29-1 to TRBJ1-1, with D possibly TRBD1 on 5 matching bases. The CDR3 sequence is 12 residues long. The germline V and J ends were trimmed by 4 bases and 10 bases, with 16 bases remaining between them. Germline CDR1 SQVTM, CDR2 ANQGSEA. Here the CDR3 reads CSVAPGQGLAFF. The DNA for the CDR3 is TGCAGCGTTGCCCCAGGGCAAGGATTAGCTTTCTTT.

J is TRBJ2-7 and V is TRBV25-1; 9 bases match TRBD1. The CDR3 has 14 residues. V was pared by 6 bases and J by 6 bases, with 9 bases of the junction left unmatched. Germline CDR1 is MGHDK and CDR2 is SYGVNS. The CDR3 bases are TGTGCCAGCAGAGGTACAGGGGGCCTAAGCGAGCAGTACTTC. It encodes CASRGTGGLSEQYF.

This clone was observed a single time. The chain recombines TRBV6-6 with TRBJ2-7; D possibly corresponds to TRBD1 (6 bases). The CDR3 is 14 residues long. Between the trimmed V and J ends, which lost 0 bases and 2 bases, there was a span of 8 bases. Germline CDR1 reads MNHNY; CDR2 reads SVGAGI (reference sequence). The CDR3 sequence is CASSYSGQPYEQYF. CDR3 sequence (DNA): TGTGCCAGCAGTTACTCTGGACAGCCCTACGAGCAGTACTTC.

CDR3 coding DNA: TGTGCCAGCAGTATCACAGGGGAAGGCACTAATGAAAAACTGTTTTTT. Residues: CASSITGEGTNEKLFF. This rearrangement joins TRBV27 to TRBJ1-4; 7 bases match TRBD1. This CDR3 region has 16 residues. The junction had 8 bases not matched to a gene; V was cut back by 5 bases and J by 2 bases. From germline, CDR1 is MNHEY and CDR2 SMNVEV (reference sequence).

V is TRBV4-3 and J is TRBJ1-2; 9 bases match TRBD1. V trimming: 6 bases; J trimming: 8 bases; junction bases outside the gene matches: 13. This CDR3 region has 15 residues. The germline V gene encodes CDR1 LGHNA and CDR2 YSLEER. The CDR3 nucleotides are TGCGCCAGCAGTCTACAACAGGGGGCCCATTGGGGCTACACCTTC. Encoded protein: CASSLQQGAHWGYTF.

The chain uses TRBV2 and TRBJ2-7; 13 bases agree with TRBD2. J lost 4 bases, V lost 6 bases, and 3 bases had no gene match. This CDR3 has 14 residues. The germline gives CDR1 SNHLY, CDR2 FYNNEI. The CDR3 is CASRGLAGLYEQYF. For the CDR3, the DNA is TGTGCCAGCAGGGGACTAGCGGGGCTATACGAGCAGTACTTC.

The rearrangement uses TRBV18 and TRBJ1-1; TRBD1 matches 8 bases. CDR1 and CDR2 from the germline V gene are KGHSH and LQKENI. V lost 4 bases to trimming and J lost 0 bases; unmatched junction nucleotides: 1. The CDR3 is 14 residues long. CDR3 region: CASSRDRLNTEAFF. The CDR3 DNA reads TGTGCCAGCTCACGGGACAGGCTGAACACTGAAGCTTTCTTT.

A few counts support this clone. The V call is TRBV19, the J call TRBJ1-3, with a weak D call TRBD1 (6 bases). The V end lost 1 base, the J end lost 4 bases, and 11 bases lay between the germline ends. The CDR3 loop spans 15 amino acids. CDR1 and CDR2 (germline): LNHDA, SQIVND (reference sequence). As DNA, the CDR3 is TGTGCCAGTAGTATAGCCCAGGGGACCGGAAACACCATATATTTT. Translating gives CASSIAQGTGNTIYF.

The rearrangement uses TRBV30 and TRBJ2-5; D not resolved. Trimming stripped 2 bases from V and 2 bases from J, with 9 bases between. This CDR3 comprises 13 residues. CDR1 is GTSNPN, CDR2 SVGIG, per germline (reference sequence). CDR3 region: CAWSPRPQETQYF. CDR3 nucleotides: TGTGCCTGGAGTCCCAGGCCTCAAGAGACCCAGTACTTC.

CDR3 amino acids: CASSYSGERGNQPQHF. CDR3 DNA: TGTGCCAGCAGTTACTCTGGGGAGCGGGGCAATCAGCCCCAGCATTTT. The chain combines TRBV6-6 with TRBJ1-5, with D uncertain. Germline V gives CDR1 MNHNY, CDR2 SVGAGI (reference sequence). V lost 0 bases to trimming and J lost 2 bases, with 11 bases between them. The CDR3 spans 16 residues.

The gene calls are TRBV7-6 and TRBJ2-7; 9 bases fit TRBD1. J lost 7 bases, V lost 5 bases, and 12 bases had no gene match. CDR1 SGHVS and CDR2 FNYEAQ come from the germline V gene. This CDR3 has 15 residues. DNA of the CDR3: TGTGCCAGCAGCCCGGGGGGACAGGGCTCCCGAGAGCAGTACTTC. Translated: CASSPGGQGSREQYF.

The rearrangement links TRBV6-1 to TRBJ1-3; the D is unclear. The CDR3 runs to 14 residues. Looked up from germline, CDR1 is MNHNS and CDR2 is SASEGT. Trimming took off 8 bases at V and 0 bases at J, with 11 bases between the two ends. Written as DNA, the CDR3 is TGTGCCAGCGGCGTGGGGAGCTCTGGAAACACCATATATTTT. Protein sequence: CASGVGSSGNTIYF.

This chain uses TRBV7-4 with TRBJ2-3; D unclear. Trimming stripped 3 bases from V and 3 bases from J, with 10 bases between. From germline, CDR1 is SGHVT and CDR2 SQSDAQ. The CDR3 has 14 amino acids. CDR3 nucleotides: TGTGCCAGCAGCTTCAGGTATTCGACAGATACGCAGTATTTT. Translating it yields CASSFRYSTDTQYF.

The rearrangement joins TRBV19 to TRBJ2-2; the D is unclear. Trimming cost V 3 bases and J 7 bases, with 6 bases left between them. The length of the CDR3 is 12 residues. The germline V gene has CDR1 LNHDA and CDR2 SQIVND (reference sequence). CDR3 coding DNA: TGTGCCAGTAGTATGAGGTTCGGGGAGCTGTTTTTT. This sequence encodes CASSMRFGELFF. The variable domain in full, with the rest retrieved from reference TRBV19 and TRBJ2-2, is DGGITQSPKYLFRKEGQNVTLSCEQNLNHDAMYWYRQDPGQGLRLIYYSQIVNDFQKGDIAEGYSVSREKKESFPLTVTSAQKNPTAFYLCASSMRFGELFFGEGSRLTVL.

This CDR3 is CASSIGGRAAKNIQYF. CDR3 nucleotide sequence: TGTGCCAGTAGTATAGGAGGGAGGGCAGCCAAAAACATTCAGTACTTC. This chain connects TRBV19 to TRBJ2-4; TRBD2 matches 7 bases. The CDR3 loop spans 16 amino acids. Germline V CDR1 and CDR2: LNHDA, SQIVND (reference sequence). Trimming at V came to 1 base and at J to 0 bases, leaving 3 bases not matched to a gene.

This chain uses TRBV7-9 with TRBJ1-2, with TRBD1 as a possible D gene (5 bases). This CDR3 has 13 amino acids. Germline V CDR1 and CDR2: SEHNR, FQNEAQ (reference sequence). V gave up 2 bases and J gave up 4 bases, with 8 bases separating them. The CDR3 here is CASSLQQAYGYTF. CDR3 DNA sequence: TGTGCCAGCAGCTTACAACAGGCCTATGGCTACACCTTC.

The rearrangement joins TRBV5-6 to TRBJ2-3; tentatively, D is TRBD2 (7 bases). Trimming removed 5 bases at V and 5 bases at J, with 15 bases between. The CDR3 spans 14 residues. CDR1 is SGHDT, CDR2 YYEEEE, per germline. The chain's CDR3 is CASRRGGWGDTQYF. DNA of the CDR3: TGTGCCAGCAGAAGGGGGGGCTGGGGAGATACGCAGTATTTT.

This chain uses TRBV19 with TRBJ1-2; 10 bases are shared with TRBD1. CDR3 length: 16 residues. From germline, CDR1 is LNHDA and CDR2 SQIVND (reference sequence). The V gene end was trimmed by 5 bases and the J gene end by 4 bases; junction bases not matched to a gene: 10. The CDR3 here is CASSDGTGVRSYGYTF. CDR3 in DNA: TGTGCCAGTAGTGATGGGACAGGGGTGAGGAGCTATGGCTACACCTTC.

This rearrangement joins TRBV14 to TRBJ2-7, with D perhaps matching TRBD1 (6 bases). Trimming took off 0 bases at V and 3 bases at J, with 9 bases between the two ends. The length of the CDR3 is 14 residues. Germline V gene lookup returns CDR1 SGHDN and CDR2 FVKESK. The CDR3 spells CASSQDLDSYEQYF. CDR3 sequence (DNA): TGTGCCAGCAGCCAAGATCTGGACAGCTACGAGCAGTACTTC.

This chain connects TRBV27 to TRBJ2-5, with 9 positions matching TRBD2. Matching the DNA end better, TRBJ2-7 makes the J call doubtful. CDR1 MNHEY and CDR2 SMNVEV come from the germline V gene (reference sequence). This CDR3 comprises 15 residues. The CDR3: CASSPLGLADYEQYF. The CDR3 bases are TGTGCCAGCAGCCCATTGGGACTAGCTGACTACGAGCAGTACTTC.

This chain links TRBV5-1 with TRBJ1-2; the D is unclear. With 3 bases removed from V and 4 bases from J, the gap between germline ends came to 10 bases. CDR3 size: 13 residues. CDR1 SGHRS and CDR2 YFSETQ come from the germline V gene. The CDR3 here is CASSSRTAYGYTF. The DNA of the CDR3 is TGCGCCAGCAGCTCCCGTACTGCCTATGGCTACACCTTC.

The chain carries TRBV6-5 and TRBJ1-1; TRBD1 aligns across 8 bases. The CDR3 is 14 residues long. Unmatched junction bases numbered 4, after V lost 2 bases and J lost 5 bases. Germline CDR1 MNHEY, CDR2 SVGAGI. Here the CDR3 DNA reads TGTGCCAGCAGTTACGGACAGGGATGGACTGAAGCTTTCTTT. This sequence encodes CASSYGQGWTEAFF.

CDR3 protein: CASSGSGGDNEQFF. CDR3 nucleotide sequence: TGTGCCAGCAGTGGTAGCGGGGGCGACAATGAGCAGTTCTTC. V is TRBV6-1 and J is TRBJ2-1; 9 bases agree with TRBD2. This CDR3 has 14 residues. CDR1 is MNHNS and CDR2 is SASEGT in the germline V gene. The J segment lost 5 bases and the V segment lost 4 bases, leaving 3 bases of the junction unmatched.

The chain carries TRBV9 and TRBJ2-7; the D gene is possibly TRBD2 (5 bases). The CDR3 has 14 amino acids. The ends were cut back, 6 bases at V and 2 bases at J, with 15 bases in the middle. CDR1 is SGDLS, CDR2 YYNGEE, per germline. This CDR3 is CASTPRDTTYEQYF. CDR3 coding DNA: TGTGCCAGCACCCCCCGGGATACTACCTACGAGCAGTACTTC.